This TCR beta chain was retrieved from a study of cytomegalovirus exposure and HLA in healthy donors. Healthy donors of bone marrow made up the group. Study-level findings and limits: When analyzed later, a missense DCLRE1C variant was found to be linked to TCR beta V- and J-gene trimming. Immune exposure was documented only through CMV serostatus. Published work reported that the classifier diagnosed cytomegalovirus status with high specificity and sensitivity.

Vbeta (60) and Jbeta (13) primers were used in the PCR. Clones were sequenced by immunoSEQ multiplex PCR, and TCRdb holds only the in-frame ones, with some missing. The table includes some 200,000 clones, roughly 85% detected once. Of note for this clone: Its specificity is unknown.

This CDR3 comprises 20 residues. Germline V gene data show CDR1 as KGHSH and CDR2 as LQKENI. Trimming cost V 3 bases and J 7 bases; bases outside gene matches: 26. The sequence came from a man between 18 and 35 years old in good health and CMV-seronegative. The rearrangement links TRBV18 to TRBJ2-7, with 8 positions matching TRBD1. The sequenced sample consisted of PBMCs. The CDR3 DNA reads TGTGCCAGCTCACCCCGAACCACCTCGAGCCTTGGGCAGGGGGCGAATGAGCAGTACTTC. As protein: CASSPRTTSSLGQGANEQYF.